These 5 T cell receptor beta chains were sequenced from one sample in a study of Graves' ophthalmopathy and Graves' hyperthyroidism. Scientists amplified the TCR beta CDR3 regions from RNA transcripts. RT-PCR was first run with HTBI primers, then multiplex PCR in a second round. Using its own MiXCR run on the multiplex PCR reads, TCRdb lists one record per CDR3 protein. The table includes over 200,000 distinct CDR3 sequences, approximately 28% detected once. Specimen: peripheral blood. Receptors were obtained from a man between 50 and 59 years old with Graves' ophthalmopathy.

This clonotype was counted at least ten times. This chain connects TRBV7-9 to TRBJ2-7; the D gene could be TRBD1 or TRBD2 (5 bases each). Germline V gene sequence: CDR1 SEHNR, CDR2 FQNEAQ (reference sequence). The V and J ends lost 5 bases and 7 bases respectively, with 18 bases between them. This CDR3 is built from 14 residues. As DNA, the CDR3 is TGTGCCAGCAGCCCGGATATCGGGGCGCGGGAGCAGTACTTC. Translating it yields CASSPDIGAREQYF.

At least ten counts were recorded for this clonotype. The genes are TRBV19 and TRBJ2-7; 7 bases align to TRBD1. Germline CDR1 and CDR2: LNHDA and SQIVND (reference sequence). V trimming: 1 base; J trimming: 0 bases; junction bases outside the gene matches: 3. The CDR3 sequence is 15 residues long. Written as DNA, the CDR3 is TGTGCCAGTAGTATAGTTGGGACAGCCTCCTACGAGCAGTACTTC. Translation: CASSIVGTASYEQYF.

This clonotype was detected ten times or more. The chain employs TRBV20-1 and TRBJ2-7; no firm D call. This CDR3 spans 12 amino acids. The germline V gene encodes CDR1 DFQATT and CDR2 SNEGSKA (reference sequence). Trimming left V 0 bases short and J 4 bases short, with 7 bases between. The DNA for the CDR3 is TGCAGTGCTAGAGATTGGGATTACGAGCAGTACTTC. It translates to CSARDWDYEQYF.

The table lists this clonotype with many counts. This chain joins TRBV7-2 and TRBJ1-1; a possible D gene is TRBD1 (5 bases). CDR1 is SGHTA and CDR2 is FQGNSA in the germline V gene. The CDR3 covers 11 residues. V was clipped by 5 bases and J by 8 bases, with 9 bases between them. DNA for the CDR3: TGTGCCAGCAGCCGGGACGGAGAAGCTTTCTTT. Translated, it gives CASSRDGEAFF.

The gene calls are TRBV10-3 and TRBJ2-5; 9 bases line up with TRBD2. Germline-derived CDR1 and CDR2 are ENHRY and SYGVKD. The CDR3 spans 16 residues. The J segment lost 5 bases and the V segment lost 0 bases, leaving 7 bases of the junction unmatched. CDR3 coding DNA: TGTGCCATCAGTGAGTCGGGCGGGAGGGCCACGGAGACCCAGTACTTC. Encoded protein: CAISESGGRATETQYF.